This TCR beta chain was recovered during a study of blood T cell repertoires in COVID-19. Study-level background: Whether acute or convalescent, the COVID-19 samples came from the United States, Italy and Spain. T cells, B-cell-depleted T cells, or PBMCs provided the cDNA or gDNA that served as material.

In the original processing: For nucleated cells, counts were estimated from reference gene primer amplification. Sequencing used immunoSEQ multiplex PCR; TCRdb keeps in-frame clones, though not all of them. V and J calls plus clone size are reproduced from that table; the DNA served to infer D and trimming. The data show almost 80,000 clones, with approximately 82% seen just once and 30% to 40% held by the top ten. CDR1 LNHNV and CDR2 YYDKDF come from the germline V gene (reference sequence). The V end was cut by 4 bases, the J end by 0 bases, with 17 bases between. The CDR3 contains 17 residues. Sequencing input: peripheral blood. The origin of this receptor is a woman in her 70s with acute or convalescent COVID-19. The chain carries TRBV15 and TRBJ2-3, with D possibly being TRBD1 (5 bases). The CDR3 is CATSNGEPGFSTDTQYF. The CDR3, as DNA: TGTGCCACCAGCAACGGCGAGCCAGGGTTTAGCACAGATACGCAGTATTTT.